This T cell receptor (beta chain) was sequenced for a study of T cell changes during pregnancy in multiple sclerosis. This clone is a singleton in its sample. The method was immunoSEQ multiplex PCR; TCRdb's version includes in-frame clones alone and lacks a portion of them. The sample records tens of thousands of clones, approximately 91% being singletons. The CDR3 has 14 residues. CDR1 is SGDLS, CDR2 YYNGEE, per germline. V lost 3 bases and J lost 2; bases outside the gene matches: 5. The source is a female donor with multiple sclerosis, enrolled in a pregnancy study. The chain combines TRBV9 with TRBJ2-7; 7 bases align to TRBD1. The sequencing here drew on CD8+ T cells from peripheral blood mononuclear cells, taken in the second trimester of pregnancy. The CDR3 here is CASSERTGPYEQYF. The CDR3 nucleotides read TGTGCCAGCAGCGAAAGGACAGGACCCTACGAGCAGTACTTC.